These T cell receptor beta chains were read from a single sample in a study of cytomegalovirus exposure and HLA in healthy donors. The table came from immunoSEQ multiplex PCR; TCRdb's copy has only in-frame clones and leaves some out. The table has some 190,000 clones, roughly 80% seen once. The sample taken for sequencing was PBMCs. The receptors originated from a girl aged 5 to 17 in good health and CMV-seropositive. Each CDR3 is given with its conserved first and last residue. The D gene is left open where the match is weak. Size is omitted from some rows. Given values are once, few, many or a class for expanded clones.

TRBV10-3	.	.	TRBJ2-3	TGTGCCATCAGTGAGTCCCGCGGGACTGACTATCAGCAGTATTTT	CAISESRGTDYQQYF
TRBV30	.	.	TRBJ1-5	TGTGCCTGGACACTGGGGCGCACCCAGCCCCAGCATTTT	CAWTLGRTQPQHF
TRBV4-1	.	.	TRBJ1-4	TGCGCCAGCAGCCCGCTGGGAGGAGGAGAAAAACTGTTTTTT	CASSPLGGGEKLFF
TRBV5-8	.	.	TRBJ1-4	TGTGCCAGCAGGACATGGATGGGGGCTACACCAACTAATGAAAAACTGTTTTTT	CASRTWMGATPTNEKLFF
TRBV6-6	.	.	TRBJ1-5	TGTGCCAGCAGTTCGGAGCACAGGGCGGCAGGACAGCCCCAGCATTTT	CASSSEHRAAGQPQHF
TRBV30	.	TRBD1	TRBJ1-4	TGTGCCTGGAGCCACGGACAGGGGGACGAAAAACTGTTTTTT	CAWSHGQGDEKLFF
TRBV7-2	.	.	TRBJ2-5	TGTGCCAGCAGCTTGATAGTCGAGGAGACCCAGTACTTC	CASSLIVEETQYF
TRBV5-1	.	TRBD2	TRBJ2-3	TGCGCCAGCAGAATAGCGGGAGCTAGCACAGATACGCAGTATTTT	CASRIAGASTDTQYF
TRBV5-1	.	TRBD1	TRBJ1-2	TGCGCCAGCAGGCCAGACAGGGGTAACTATGGCTACACCTTC	CASRPDRGNYGYTF
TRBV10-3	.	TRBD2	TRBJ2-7	TGTGCCATCAGTGAGTACGGGACTAGCGGAACCTACGAGCAGTACTTC	CAISEYGTSGTYEQYF
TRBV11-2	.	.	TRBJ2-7	TGTGCCAGCAGCTTCGGTGCCTACGAGCAGTACTTC	CASSFGAYEQYF
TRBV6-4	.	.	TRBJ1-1	TGTGCCAGCAGTGTGTCCCCGGGGGTGAACACTGAAGCTTTCTTT	CASSVSPGVNTEAFF
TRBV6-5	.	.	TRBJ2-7	TGTGCCAGCAGCAAAACCGGGACTGTGGGCTACGAGCAGTACTTC	CASSKTGTVGYEQYF
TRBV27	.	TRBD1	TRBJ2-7	TGTGCCAGCAGTTCGTCCAGACAGGGGCTCGAGCAGTACTTC	CASSSSRQGLEQYF
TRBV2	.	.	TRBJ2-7	TGTGCCAGCAGTGAAGCGCTACTAAACGAGCAGTACTTC	CASSEALLNEQYF
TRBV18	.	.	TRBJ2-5	TGTGCCAGCTCCCCCCCAGGGATGGAAGAGACCCAGTACTTC	CASSPPGMEETQYF
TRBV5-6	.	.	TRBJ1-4	TGTGCCAGCAGCTTGTATGGCTCTGAAAAACTGTTTTTT	CASSLYGSEKLFF
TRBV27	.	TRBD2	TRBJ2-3	TGTGCCAGCAGGGCGGGAGGGTACACAGATACGCAGTATTTT	CASRAGGYTDTQYF
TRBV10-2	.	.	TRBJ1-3	TGCGCCAGCAGTGAGGTGGGGGCCTCTGGAAACACCATATATTTT	CASSEVGASGNTIYF
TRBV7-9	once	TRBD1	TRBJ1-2	TGTGCCAGCAGCCCCAGGGAAAGGGGGCCATATGGCTACACCTTC	CASSPRERGPYGYTF
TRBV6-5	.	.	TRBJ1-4	TGTGCCAGCAGTTACTCGTTCGGGTCTAATGAAAAACTGTTTTTT	CASSYSFGSNEKLFF
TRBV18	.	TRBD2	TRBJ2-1	TGTGCCAGCTCACCACGGGCGGGAGGGCCGGGGGAGCAGTTCTTC	CASSPRAGGPGEQFF
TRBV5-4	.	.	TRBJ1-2	TGTGCCAGCAGCTTGCAGGGTCGACCAGACAGCTTAAACACCTTC	CASSLQGRPDSLNTF
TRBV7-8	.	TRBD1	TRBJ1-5	TGTGCCAGCAGCTTAACAGGGGCAGTCCTCAATCAGCCCCAGCATTTT	CASSLTGAVLNQPQHF
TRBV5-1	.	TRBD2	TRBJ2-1	TGCGCCAGCAGCTTGGAGTATTTTGGCGGGAGGATCGACAATGAGCAGTTCTTC	CASSLEYFGGRIDNEQFF
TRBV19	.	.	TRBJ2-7	TGTGCCAGTAGTATGGGGGCGAGTGGGTACGAGCAGTACTTC	CASSMGASGYEQYF
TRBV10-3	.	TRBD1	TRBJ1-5	TGTGCCATCAGCGCCAAAGGGACAGGGGGCGCATTTGGCAATCAGCCCCAGCATTTT	CAISAKGTGGAFGNQPQHF
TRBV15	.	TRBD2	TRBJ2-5	TGTGCCACCAGCAGAGGATTGGCGGGAGCGGGGACGTACCAAGAGACCCAGTACTTC	CATSRGLAGAGTYQETQYF
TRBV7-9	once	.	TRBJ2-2	TGTGCCAGCAGCCCTCAGGGGACTATTCGCGGAGAGCTGTTTTTT	CASSPQGTIRGELFF
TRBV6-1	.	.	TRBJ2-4	TGTGCCACCCTTTACGTAGGGGTAGGCAAAAACATTCAGTACTTC	CATLYVGVGKNIQYF
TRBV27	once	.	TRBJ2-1	TGTGCCAGCCTCGGGTACCCATCCAATGAGCAGTTCTTC	CASLGYPSNEQFF
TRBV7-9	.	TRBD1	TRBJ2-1	TGTGCCAGCAGCCCGGACAGGGCGTACAATGAGCAGTTCTTC	CASSPDRAYNEQFF
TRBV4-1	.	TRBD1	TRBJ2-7	TGCGCCAGCAGCCAAGATAGAGGGACAGGGAGGGAGCAGTACTTC	CASSQDRGTGREQYF
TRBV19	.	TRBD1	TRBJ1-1	TGTGCCACCAAACCCGACAGGGGGATAACTGAAGCTTTCTTT	CATKPDRGITEAFF
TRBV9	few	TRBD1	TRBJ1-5	TGTGCCAGCAGCCCCGGGACAGGGGTTGTCAATCAGCCCCAGCATTTT	CASSPGTGVVNQPQHF
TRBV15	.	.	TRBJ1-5	TGTGCCACCAGCAGACCTATGGGCGGACAGTATAGCAATCAGCCCCAGCATTTT	CATSRPMGGQYSNQPQHF
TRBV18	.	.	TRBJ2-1	TGTGCCAGCTCACCCCTGAGCTCCTACAATGAGCAGTTCTTC	CASSPLSSYNEQFF
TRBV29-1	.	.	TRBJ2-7	TGCAGCGTTCTGGGCCAGAGCTCCTACGAGCAGTACTTC	CSVLGQSSYEQYF
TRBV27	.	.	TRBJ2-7	TGTGCCAGCAGCCTCGGGGGGCCTAGCTCCTACGAGCAGTACTTC	CASSLGGPSSYEQYF
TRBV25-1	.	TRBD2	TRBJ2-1	TGTGCCAGCAGTGATCGGCGGGAGTACAATGAGCAGTTCTTC	CASSDRREYNEQFF
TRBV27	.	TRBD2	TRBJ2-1	TGTGCCAGCAGAACGCCCGGACTAGCGGATTACAATGAGCAGTTCTTC	CASRTPGLADYNEQFF
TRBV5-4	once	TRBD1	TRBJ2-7	TGTGCCAGCAGCTTGGACAGGGGGCGTATTAACGAGCAGTACTTC	CASSLDRGRINEQYF
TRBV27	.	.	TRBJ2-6	TGTGCCAGCAGTTCTTCCTTCCCCGCAGGCAGCTGGGCCAACGTCCTGACTTTC	CASSSSFPAGSWANVLTF
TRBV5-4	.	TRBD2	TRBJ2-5	TGTGCCAGCAGCTTTCGGCTAGCGGGAGAGGAGACCCAGTACTTC	CASSFRLAGEETQYF
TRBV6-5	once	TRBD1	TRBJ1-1	TGTGCCAGCAGCCGGCAGGGGGCCTCTGAAGCTTTCTTT	CASSRQGASEAFF
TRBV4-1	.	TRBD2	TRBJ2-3	TGCGCCAGCAGCCACAAAACTAGCGGGAGGGCAGATACGCAGTATTTT	CASSHKTSGRADTQYF
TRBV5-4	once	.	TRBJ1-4	TGTGCCAGCAGCCCGGTTGTTGGAGTTAATGAAAAACTGTTTTTT	CASSPVVGVNEKLFF
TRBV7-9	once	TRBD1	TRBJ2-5	TGTGCCAGCAGCCGGACAGGAAACCTACAAGAGACCCAGTACTTC	CASSRTGNLQETQYF
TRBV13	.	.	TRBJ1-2	TGTGCCAGCAGCCTATATTGGACCGGTCCGGGGGGCTACACCTTC	CASSLYWTGPGGYTF
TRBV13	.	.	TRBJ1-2	TGTGCCAGCAGCTCCTCCCGAAGCGGGGGCTACACCTTC	CASSSSRSGGYTF
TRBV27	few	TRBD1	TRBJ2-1	TGTGCCAGCAGATCAGACGGACAGGGCTACAATGAGCAGTTCTTC	CASRSDGQGYNEQFF
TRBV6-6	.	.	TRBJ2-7	TGTGCCAGCAGGTGGGACACCTCCTACGAGCAGTACTTC	CASRWDTSYEQYF
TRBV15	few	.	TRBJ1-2	TGTGCCACCAGCGGTCGGGACTCATGGAATGGCTACACCTTC	CATSGRDSWNGYTF
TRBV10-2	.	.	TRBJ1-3	TGCGCCAGCAGGCAATCACAGGCCGCGGGAAACACCATATATTTT	CASRQSQAAGNTIYF
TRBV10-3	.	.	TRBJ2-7	TGTGCCATCAGTGAGTCGAAATGGGGAATTGGGGCTTACGAGCAGTACTTC	CAISESKWGIGAYEQYF
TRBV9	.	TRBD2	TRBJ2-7	TGTGCCAGCAGCGTAGCGGGAGGGCCGGGCGAGCAGTACTTC	CASSVAGGPGEQYF